These 7 T cell receptor beta chains were all obtained from the same sample, sequenced in a study of T and B cells in COVID-19 patients (dated by TCRdb to about 2020). Genomic DNA extracted from blood was used in amounts of 250-500 ng for amplification of TRB repertoires. The sequencing machine was an Illumina MiSeq. Multiplex PCR with BIOMED2 TRB-A/B primer pools was used to amplify TRB rearrangements. Using fastp trimming at Q25 and MiXCR clonotype assembly, TCRdb reanalyzed the public sequencing data and kept in-frame beta chains. All rows with the same CDR3 protein become a single entry with the most common DNA and genes. The sample table contains roughly 8,100 distinct CDR3 sequences; only one count was recorded for approximately 30% of them. The ten largest account for roughly 17% of the sample. Sequencing was done on a sample of blood. The receptors shown here come from a human donor with active COVID-19.

This clonotype is labeled medium-sized. The CDR3 sequence is CSVEGLGDGYTF. The CDR3 DNA follows: TGCAGCGTTGAAGGCCTTGGGGACGGCTACACCTTC. The V call is TRBV29-1, the J call TRBJ1-2; maybe TRBD1 (5 bases). The length of the CDR3 is 12 residues. V gave up 1 base and J gave up 8 bases, with 11 bases separating them. In germline, CDR1 is SQVTM, CDR2 ANQGSEA.

This clonotype was seen only a few times. This chain joins TRBV18 and TRBJ1-1; D is unresolved. This CDR3 is built from 16 residues. Trimming took 1 base from V and 3 from J, leaving 15 bases between them. From germline, CDR1 is KGHSH and CDR2 LQKENI. CDR3 protein: CASSPRSAQRDTEAFF. The DNA of the CDR3 is TGTGCCAGCTCACCACGCTCAGCCCAAAGGGACACTGAAGCTTTCTTT.

This clonotype was found a few times. CDR3 amino acids: CASSYRGGLNTEAFF. The DNA for the CDR3 is TGTGCCAGCAGTTACAGGGGAGGTCTGAACACTGAAGCTTTCTTT. V usage is TRBV6-2 or TRBV6-3 and J usage is TRBJ1-1, with a possible D match to TRBD1 (5 bases). CDR1 is MNHEY, CDR2 SVGEGT, per germline. The CDR3 consists of 15 residues. Trimming left V 2 bases short and J 0 bases short, with 10 bases between.

J is TRBJ1-2 and V is TRBV4-2, with 9 bases that match TRBD1. Germline V gene data show CDR1 as LGHNA and CDR2 as YNFKEQ. The CDR3 spans 13 residues. V lost 6 bases and J lost 6; bases outside the gene matches: 5. The CDR3 nucleotides are TGTGCCAGCAGTATAGGACAGGGGAATGGCTACACCTTC. This encodes CASSIGQGNGYTF.

This clonotype was found once. This may arise from a read error, as a much more abundant clone is one base away. This chain joins TRBV6-2 or TRBV6-3 and TRBJ2-7, with D perhaps TRBD2 (6 bases). Looked up from germline, CDR1 is MNHEY and CDR2 is SVGEGT. V lost 2 bases, J lost 6 bases, and 11 bases lay in between. This CDR3 region has 13 residues. The CDR3 reads CASSYPRRGEQYF. The CDR3 DNA follows: TGTGCCAGCAGTTACCCGCGGAGGGGCGAGCAGTACTTC.

This clonotype was recorded only once. The chain uses TRBV7-9 and TRBJ2-3; perhaps D is TRBD1 or TRBD2 (5 bases each). V lost 0 bases to trimming and J lost 0 bases, with 13 bases between them. The CDR3 is made up of 17 amino acids. CDR1 is SEHNR, CDR2 FQNEAQ, per germline (reference sequence). CDR3 in DNA: TGTGCCAGCAGCTTAGCGGGGTGGGACCCTAGCACAGATACGCAGTATTTT. This translates into CASSLAGWDPSTDTQYF. Looking up the rest from reference TRBV7-9 and TRBJ2-3 gives the full variable domain: DTGVSQNPRHKITKRGQNVTFRCDPISEHNRLYWYRQTLGQGPEFLTYFQNEAQLEKSRLLSDRFSAERPKGSFSTLEIQRTEQGDSAMYLCASSLAGWDPSTDTQYFGPGTRLTVL.

This clonotype appeared a few times. This rearrangement joins TRBV5-5 to TRBJ1-1; D remains unclear. Germline lookup yields CDR1 SGHKS and CDR2 YYEKEE (reference sequence). The CDR3 covers 13 residues. With 4 bases removed from V and 3 bases from J, the gap between germline ends came to 10 bases. The CDR3, as DNA: TGTGCCAGCAGCCGTGTCGAATACACTGAAGCTTTCTTT. It codes for CASSRVEYTEAFF.